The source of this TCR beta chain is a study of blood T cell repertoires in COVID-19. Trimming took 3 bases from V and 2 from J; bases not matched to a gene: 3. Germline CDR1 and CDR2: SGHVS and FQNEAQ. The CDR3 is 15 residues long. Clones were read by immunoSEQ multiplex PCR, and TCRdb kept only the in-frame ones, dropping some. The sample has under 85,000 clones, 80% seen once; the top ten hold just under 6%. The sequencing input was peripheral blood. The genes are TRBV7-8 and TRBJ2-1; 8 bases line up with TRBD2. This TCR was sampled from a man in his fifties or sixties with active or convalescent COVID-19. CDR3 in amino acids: CASSFPGGAYNEQFF. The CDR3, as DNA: TGTGCCAGCAGCTTCCCCGGGGGGGCCTACAATGAGCAGTTCTTC.